This T cell receptor (beta chain) was recovered during a study of PD-1 blockade in classical Hodgkin lymphoma. TCRdb's copy holds only in-frame clones and misses some; the assay was immunoSEQ multiplex PCR. The table records about 37,000 clones, 60% to 85% of them present only once. V trimming: 4 bases; J trimming: 3 bases; junction bases outside the gene matches: 2. The CDR3 extends over 14 amino acids. Germline V CDR1 and CDR2: SGHRS, YFSETQ. A remark on this clone: Its antigen remains unknown.

Relapse after autologous stem cell transplantation occurred in every patient, and brentuximab vedotin exposure varied. Study findings and constraints: By cycle point C4D1, TCR diversity had risen significantly in CD4+ cells (but not CD8+ cells).

This receptor was identified in a human donor with classical Hodgkin lymphoma. The J gene is TRBJ2-5, the V gene TRBV5-1; 11 bases align to TRBD2. Source: peripheral blood mononuclear cells (PBMCs), taken at baseline. CDR3 coding DNA: TGCGCCAGCAGCAGGGGACTAGCGGAAGAGACCCAGTACTTC. Its translation is CASSRGLAEETQYF.